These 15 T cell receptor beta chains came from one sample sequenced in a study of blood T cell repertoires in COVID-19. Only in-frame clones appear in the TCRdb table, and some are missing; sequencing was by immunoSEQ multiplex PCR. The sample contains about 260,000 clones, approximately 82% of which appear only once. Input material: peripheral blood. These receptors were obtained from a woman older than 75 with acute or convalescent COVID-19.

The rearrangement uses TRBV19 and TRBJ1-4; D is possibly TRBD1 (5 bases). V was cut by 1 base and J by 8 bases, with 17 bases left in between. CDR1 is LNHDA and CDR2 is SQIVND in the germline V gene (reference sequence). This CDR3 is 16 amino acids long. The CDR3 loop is CASSIGRRDRIEKLFF. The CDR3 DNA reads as TGTGCCAGTAGTATAGGGAGGCGGGACCGAATCGAAAAACTGTTTTTT.

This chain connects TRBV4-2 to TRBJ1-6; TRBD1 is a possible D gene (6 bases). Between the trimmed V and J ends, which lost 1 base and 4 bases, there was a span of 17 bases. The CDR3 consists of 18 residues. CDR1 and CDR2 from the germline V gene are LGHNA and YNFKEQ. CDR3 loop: CASSQVSGGGKYNSPLHF. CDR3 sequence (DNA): TGTGCCAGCAGCCAAGTGTCGGGGGGCGGCAAATATAATTCACCCCTCCACTTT.

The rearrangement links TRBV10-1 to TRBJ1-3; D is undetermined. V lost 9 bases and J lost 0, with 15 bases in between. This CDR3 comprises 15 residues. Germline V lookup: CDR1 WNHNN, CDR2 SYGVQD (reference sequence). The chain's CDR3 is CASRSGPNSGNTIYF. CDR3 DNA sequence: TGCGCCAGTAGGTCAGGTCCTAACTCTGGAAACACCATATATTTT.

The CDR3 here is CASSRGLMNTEAFF. CDR3 in DNA: TGTGCCAGCAGCCGAGGACTGATGAACACTGAAGCTTTCTTT. The chain combines TRBV13 with TRBJ1-1; unclear D gene. CDR1 is PRHDT, CDR2 FYEKMQ, per germline (reference sequence). V dropped 5 bases and J dropped 0 bases, with 10 bases sitting between them. The CDR3 spans 14 residues. Using reference TRBV13 and TRBJ1-1 for the parts outside the CDR3, the full variable domain is AAGVIQSPRHLIKEKRETATLKCYPIPRHDTVYWYQQGPGQDPQFLISFYEKMQSDKGSIPDRFSAQQFSDYHSELNMSSLELGDSALYFCASSRGLMNTEAFFGQGTRLTVV.

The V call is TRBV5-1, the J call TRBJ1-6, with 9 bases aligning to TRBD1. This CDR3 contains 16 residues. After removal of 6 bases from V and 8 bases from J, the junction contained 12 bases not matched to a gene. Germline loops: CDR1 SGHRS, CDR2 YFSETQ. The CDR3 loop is CASTIGGTGNDSPLHF. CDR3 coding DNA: TGCGCCAGCACTATTGGGGGGACAGGGAATGATTCACCCCTCCACTTT.

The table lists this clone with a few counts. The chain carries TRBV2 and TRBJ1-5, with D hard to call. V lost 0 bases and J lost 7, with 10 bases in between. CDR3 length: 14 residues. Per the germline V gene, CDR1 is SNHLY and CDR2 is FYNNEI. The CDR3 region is CASSEAGRLQPQHF. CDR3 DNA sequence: TGTGCCAGCAGTGAAGCGGGGAGACTGCAGCCCCAGCATTTT.

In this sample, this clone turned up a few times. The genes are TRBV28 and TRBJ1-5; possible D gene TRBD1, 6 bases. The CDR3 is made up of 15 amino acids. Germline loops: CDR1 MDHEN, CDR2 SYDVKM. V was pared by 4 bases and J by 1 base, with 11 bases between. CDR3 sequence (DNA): TGTGCCAGCAGTTACCAGCAGGGGAGCAATCAGCCCCAGCATTTT. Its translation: CASSYQQGSNQPQHF.

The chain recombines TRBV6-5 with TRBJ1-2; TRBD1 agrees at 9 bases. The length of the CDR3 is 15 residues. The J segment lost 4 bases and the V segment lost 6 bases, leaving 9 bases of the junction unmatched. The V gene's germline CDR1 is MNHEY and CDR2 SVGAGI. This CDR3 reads CASSYTGGESYGYTF. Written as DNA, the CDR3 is TGTGCCAGCAGCTATACAGGGGGCGAAAGCTATGGCTACACCTTC.

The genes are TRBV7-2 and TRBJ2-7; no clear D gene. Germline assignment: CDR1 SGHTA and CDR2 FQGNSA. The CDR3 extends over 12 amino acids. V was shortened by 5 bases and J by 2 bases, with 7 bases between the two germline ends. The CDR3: CASSTDTYEQYF. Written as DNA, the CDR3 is TGTGCCAGCAGCACAGATACCTACGAGCAGTACTTC.

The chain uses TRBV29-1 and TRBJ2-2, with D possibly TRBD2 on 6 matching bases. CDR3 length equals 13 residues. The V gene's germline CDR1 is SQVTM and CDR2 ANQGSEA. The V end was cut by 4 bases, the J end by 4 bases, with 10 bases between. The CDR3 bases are TGCAGCGTTGGGAGGGGAGGCACCGGGGAGCTGTTTTTT. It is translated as CSVGRGGTGELFF.

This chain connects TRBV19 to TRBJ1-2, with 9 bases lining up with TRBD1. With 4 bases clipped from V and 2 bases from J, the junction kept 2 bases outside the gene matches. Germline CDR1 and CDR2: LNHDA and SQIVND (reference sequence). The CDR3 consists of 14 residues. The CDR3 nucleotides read TGTGCCAGTAGTAAAGGACAGGGGAACTATGGCTACACCTTC. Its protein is CASSKGQGNYGYTF. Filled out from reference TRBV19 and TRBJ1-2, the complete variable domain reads DGGITQSPKYLFRKEGQNVTLSCEQNLNHDAMYWYRQDPGQGLRLIYYSQIVNDFQKGDIAEGYSVSREKKESFPLTVTSAQKNPTAFYLCASSKGQGNYGYTFGSGTRLTVV.

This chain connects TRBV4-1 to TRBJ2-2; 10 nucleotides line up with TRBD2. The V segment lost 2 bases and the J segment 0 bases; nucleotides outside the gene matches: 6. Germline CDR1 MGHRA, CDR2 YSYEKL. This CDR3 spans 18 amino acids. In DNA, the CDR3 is TGCGCCAGCAGCCAACCTCCTAGCGGGGGAACGAACACCGGGGAGCTGTTTTTT. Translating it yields CASSQPPSGGTNTGELFF.

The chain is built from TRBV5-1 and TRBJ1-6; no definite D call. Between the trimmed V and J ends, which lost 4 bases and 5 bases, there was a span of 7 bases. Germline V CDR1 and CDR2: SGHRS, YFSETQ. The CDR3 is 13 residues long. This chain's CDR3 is CASSAGDNSPLHF. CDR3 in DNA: TGCGCCAGCAGCGCCGGGGATAATTCACCCCTCCACTTT. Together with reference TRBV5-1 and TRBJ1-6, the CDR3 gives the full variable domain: KAGVTQTPRYLIKTRGQQVTLSCSPISGHRSVSWYQQTPGQGLQFLFEYFSETQRNKGNFPGRFSGRQFSNSRSEMNVSTLELGDSALYLCASSAGDNSPLHFGNGTRLTVT.

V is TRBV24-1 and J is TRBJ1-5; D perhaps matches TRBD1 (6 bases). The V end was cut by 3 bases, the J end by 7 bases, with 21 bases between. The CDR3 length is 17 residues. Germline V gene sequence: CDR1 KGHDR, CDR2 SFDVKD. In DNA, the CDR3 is TGTGCCACCAGTGATCCTGGACAGAAGGGCGGCGGCCAGCCCCAGCATTTT. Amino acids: CATSDPGQKGGGQPQHF.

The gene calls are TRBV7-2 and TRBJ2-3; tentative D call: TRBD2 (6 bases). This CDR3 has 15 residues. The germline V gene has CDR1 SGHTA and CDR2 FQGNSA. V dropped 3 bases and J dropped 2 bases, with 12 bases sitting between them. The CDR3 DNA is TGTGCCAGCAGCTTGGGCGGGATGATCACAGATACGCAGTATTTT. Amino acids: CASSLGGMITDTQYF.